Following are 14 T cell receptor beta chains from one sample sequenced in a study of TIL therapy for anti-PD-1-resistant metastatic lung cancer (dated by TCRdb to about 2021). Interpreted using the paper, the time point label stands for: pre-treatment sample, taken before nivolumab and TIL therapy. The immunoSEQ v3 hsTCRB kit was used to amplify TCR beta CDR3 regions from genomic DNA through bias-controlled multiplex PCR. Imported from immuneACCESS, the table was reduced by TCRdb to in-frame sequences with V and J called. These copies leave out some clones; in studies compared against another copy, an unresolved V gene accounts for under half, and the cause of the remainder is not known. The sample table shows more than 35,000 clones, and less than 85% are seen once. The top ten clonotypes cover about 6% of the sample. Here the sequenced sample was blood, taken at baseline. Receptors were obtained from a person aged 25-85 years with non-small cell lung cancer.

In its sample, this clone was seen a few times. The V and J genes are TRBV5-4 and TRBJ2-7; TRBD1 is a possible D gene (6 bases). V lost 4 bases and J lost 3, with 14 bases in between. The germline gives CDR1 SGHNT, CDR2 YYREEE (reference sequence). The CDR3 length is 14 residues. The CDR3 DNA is TGTGCCAGCAGCCCCGGCGGACAGTTCTACGAGCAGTACTTC. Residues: CASSPGGQFYEQYF.

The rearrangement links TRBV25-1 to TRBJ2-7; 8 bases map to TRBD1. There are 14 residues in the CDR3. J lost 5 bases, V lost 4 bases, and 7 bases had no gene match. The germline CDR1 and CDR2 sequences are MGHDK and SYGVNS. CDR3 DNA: TGTGCCAGCAGTGTCCCAGGGGGCCTCCACGAGCAGTACTTC. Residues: CASSVPGGLHEQYF.

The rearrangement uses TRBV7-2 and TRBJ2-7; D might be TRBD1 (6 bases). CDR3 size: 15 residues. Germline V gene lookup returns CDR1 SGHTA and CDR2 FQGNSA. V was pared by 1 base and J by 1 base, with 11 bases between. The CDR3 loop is CASSLVAGESYEQYF. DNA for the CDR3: TGTGCCAGCAGCTTAGTGGCAGGGGAATCCTACGAGCAGTACTTC.

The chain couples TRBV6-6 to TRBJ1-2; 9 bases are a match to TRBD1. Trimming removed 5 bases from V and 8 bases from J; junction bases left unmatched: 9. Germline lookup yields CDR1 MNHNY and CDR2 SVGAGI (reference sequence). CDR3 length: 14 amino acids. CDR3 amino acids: CASSPLQGAGGYTF. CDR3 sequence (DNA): TGTGCCAGCAGTCCCCTACAGGGGGCAGGCGGCTACACCTTC.

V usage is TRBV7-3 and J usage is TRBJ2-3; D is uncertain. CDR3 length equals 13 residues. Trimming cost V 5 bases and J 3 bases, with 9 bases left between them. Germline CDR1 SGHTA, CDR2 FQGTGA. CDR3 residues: CASSADGTDTQYF. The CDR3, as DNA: TGTGCCAGCAGCGCCGACGGGACAGATACGCAGTATTTT.

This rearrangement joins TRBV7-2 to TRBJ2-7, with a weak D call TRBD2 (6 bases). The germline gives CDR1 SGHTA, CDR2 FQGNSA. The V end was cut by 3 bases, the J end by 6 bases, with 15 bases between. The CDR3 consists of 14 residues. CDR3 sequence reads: CASSFSGPRGEQYF. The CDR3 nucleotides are TGTGCCAGCAGCTTCAGCGGGCCCCGGGGCGAGCAGTACTTC. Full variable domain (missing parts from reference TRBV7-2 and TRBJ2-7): GAGVSQSPSNKVTEKGKDVELRCDPISGHTALYWYRQSLGQGLEFLIYFQGNSAPDKSGLPSDRFSAERTGGSVSTLTIQRTQQEDSAVYLCASSFSGPRGEQYFGPGTRLTVT.

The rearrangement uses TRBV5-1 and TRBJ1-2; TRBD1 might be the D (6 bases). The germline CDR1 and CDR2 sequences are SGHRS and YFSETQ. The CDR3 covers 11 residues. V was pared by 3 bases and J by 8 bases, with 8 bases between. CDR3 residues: CASSSGQGYTF. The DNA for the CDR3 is TGCGCCAGCAGCTCTGGACAGGGCTACACCTTC.

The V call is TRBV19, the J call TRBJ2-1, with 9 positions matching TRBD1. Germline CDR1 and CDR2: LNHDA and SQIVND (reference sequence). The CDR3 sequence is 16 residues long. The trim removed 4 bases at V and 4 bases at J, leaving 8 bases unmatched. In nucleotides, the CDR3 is TGTGCCAGTAGTACCTCCGGGACAGGGAAGTACAATGAGCAGTTCTTC. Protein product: CASSTSGTGKYNEQFF.

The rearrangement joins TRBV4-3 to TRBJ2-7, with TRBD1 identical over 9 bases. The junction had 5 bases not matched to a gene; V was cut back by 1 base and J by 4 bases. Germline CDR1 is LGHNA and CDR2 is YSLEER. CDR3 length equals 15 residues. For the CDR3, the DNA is TGCGCCAGCAGCCAAGGACAGGGGGAGGCGTACGAGCAGTACTTC. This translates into CASSQGQGEAYEQYF.

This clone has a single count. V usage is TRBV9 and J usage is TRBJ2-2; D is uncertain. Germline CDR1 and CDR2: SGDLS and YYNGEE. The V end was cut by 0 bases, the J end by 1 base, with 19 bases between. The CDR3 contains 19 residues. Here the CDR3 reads CASSVGTYTQLLNTGELFF. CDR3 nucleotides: TGTGCCAGCAGCGTAGGCACCTATACCCAACTTCTGAACACCGGGGAGCTGTTTTTT. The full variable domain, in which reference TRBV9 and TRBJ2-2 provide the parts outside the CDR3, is DSGVTQTPKHLITATGQRVTLRCSPRSGDLSVYWYQQSLDQGLQFLIQYYNGEERAKGNILERFSAQQFPDLHSELNLSSLELGDSALYFCASSVGTYTQLLNTGELFFGEGSRLTVL.

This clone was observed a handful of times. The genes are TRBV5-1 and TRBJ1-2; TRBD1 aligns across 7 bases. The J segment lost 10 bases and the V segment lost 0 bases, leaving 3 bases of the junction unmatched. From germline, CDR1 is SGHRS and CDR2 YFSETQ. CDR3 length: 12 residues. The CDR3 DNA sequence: TGCGCCAGCAGCTTGGGACAGGGAACCTACACCTTC. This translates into CASSLGQGTYTF.

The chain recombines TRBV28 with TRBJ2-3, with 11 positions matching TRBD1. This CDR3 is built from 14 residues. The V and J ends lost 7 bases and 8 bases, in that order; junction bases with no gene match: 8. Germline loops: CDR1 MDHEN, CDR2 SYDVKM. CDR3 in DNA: TGTGCCAGCACCGACAGGGACAGGGGGGTTACGCAGTATTTT. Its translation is CASTDRDRGVTQYF.

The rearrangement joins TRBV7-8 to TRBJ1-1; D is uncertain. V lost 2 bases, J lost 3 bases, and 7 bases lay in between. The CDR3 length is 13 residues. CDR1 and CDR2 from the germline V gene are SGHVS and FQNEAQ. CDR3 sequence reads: CASSLLRDTEAFF. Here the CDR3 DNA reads TGTGCCAGCAGCTTACTCCGGGACACTGAAGCTTTCTTT.

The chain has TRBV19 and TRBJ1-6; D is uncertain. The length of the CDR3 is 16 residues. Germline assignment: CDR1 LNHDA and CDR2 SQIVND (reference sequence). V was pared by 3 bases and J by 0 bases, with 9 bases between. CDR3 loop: CASSIGRSSYNSPLHF. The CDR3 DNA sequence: TGTGCCAGTAGTATTGGCAGGAGCTCCTATAATTCACCCCTCCACTTT.